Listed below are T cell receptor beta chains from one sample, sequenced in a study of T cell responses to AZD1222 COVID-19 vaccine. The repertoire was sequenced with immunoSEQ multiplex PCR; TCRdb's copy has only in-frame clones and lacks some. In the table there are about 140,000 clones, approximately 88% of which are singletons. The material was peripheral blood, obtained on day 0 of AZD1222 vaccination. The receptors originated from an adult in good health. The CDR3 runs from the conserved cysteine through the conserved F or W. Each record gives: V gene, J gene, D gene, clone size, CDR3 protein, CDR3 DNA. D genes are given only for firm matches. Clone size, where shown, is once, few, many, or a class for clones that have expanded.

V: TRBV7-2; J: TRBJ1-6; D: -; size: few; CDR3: CASSSWAGNNSPLHF; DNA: TGTGCCAGCAGCTCCTGGGCGGGTAATAATTCACCCCTCCACTTT
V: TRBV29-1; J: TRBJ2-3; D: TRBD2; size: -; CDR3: CSVTSGRTDTQYF; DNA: TGCAGCGTGACTAGCGGGCGTACAGATACGCAGTATTTT
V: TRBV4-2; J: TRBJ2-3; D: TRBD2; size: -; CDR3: CASSQGLAGGPTDTQYF; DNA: TGTGCCAGCAGCCAAGGTTTAGCGGGAGGACCCACAGATACGCAGTATTTT
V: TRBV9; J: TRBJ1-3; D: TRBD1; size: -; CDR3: CASSVGQGPGNTIYF; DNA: TGTGCCAGCAGCGTCGGACAGGGCCCTGGAAACACCATATATTTT
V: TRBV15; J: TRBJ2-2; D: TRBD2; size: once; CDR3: CATSRGRGGSTAGELFF; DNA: TGTGCCACCAGCAGAGGGAGGGGCGGGAGTACCGCCGGGGAGCTGTTTTTT
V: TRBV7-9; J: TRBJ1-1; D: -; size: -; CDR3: CASSLYTEAFF; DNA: TGTGCCAGCAGCTTGTACACTGAAGCTTTCTTT
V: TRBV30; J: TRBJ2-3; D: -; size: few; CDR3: CAWTSQVKVTDTQYF; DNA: TGTGCCTGGACCTCCCAGGTAAAGGTTACAGATACGCAGTATTTT
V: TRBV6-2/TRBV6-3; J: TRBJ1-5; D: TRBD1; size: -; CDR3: CASSYGLGGVGQPQHF; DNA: TGTGCCAGCAGTTACGGGTTAGGGGGCGTGGGTCAGCCCCAGCATTTT
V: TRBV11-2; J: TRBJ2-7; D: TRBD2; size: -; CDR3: CASSLGSGGLRSYEQYF; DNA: TGTGCCAGCAGCTTAGGTAGCGGGGGGCTTCGCTCCTACGAGCAGTACTTC
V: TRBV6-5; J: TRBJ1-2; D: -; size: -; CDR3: CASILGMANYGYTF; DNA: TGTGCCAGCATTCTAGGTATGGCTAACTATGGCTACACCTTC
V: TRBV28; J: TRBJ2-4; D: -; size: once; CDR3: CASSPGTVAKNIQYF; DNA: TGTGCCAGCAGTCCCGGGACTGTAGCCAAAAACATTCAGTACTTC
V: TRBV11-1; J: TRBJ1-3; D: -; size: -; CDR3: CASSSPGSHHGDTIYF; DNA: TGTGCCAGCAGCTCTCCGGGTTCCCACCACGGGGACACCATATATTTT
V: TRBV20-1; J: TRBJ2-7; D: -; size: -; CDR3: CSATVDYEQYF; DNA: TGCAGTGCTACCGTGGACTACGAGCAGTACTTC
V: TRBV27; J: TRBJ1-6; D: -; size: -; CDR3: CASSPLGLSSYNSPLHF; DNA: TGTGCCAGCAGTCCATTGGGACTCAGCTCCTATAATTCACCCCTCCACTTT
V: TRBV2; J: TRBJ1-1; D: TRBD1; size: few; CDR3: CASSGGLPGQGGTEAFF; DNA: TGTGCCAGCAGTGGAGGACTCCCGGGACAGGGAGGGACTGAAGCTTTCTTT
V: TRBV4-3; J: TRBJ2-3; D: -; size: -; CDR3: CASSQDRRGGPGGLDTQYF; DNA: TGCGCCAGCAGCCAAGATCGGCGAGGGGGGCCCGGAGGGTTAGATACGCAGTATTTT
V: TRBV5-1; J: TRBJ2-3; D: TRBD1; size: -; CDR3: CASSPGQGGDTQYF; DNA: TGCGCCAGCAGCCCGGGACAGGGGGGAGATACGCAGTATTTT
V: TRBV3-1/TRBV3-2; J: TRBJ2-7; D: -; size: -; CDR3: CASSQYSEQYF; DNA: TGTGCCAGCAGCCAGTACTCCGAGCAGTACTTC
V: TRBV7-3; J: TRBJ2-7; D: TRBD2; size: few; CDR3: CASSLAGPGYEQYF; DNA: TGTGCCAGCAGTCTAGCGGGGCCCGGATACGAGCAGTACTTC
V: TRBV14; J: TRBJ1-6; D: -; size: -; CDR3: CASSQAGSENSPLHF; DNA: TGTGCCAGCAGCCAAGCGGGGAGTGAAAATTCACCCCTCCACTTT
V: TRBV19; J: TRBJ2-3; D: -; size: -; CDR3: CASSIRPPPSTDTQYF; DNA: TGTGCCAGTAGTATTAGACCACCACCTAGCACAGATACGCAGTATTTT
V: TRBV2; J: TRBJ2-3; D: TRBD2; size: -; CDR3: CASSEVFTSGGTDTQYF; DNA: TGTGCCAGCAGTGAGGTTTTTACTAGCGGGGGAACAGATACGCAGTATTTT
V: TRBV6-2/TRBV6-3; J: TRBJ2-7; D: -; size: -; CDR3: CASSYPTASYEQYF; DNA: TGTGCCAGCAGTTACCCGACGGCTTCCTACGAGCAGTACTTC
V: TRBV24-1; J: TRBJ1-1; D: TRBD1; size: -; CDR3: CATSPGTGIGTEAFF; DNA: TGTGCCACCAGTCCCGGGACAGGGATAGGCACTGAAGCTTTCTTT
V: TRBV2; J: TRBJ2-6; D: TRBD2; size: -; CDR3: CASSPGLAGEGGANVLTF; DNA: TGTGCCAGCAGCCCCGGACTAGCGGGAGAAGGTGGGGCCAACGTCCTGACTTTC
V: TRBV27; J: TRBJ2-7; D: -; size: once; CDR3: CASSPEMASASPYEQYF; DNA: TGTGCCAGCAGTCCAGAGATGGCTAGTGCCTCCCCCTACGAGCAGTACTTC
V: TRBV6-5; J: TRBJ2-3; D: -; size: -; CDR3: CASNMGTSTDTQYF; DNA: TGTGCCAGCAATATGGGGACGAGCACAGATACGCAGTATTTT
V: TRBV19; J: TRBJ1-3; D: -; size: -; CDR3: CASSIPPASGNTIYF; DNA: TGTGCCAGTAGTATCCCCCCTGCCTCTGGAAACACCATATATTTT
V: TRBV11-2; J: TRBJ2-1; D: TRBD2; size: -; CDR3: CASRLAGSYNEQFF; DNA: TGTGCCAGCCGGCTAGCGGGTTCCTACAATGAGCAGTTCTTC
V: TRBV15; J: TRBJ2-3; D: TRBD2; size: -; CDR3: CATASSGGPSTDTQYF; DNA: TGTGCCACCGCCTCCTCGGGAGGGCCTAGCACAGATACGCAGTATTTT
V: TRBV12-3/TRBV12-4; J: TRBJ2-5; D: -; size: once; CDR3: CASSPGDSPKYF; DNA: TGTGCCAGCAGTCCAGGGGACTCCCCAAAGTACTTC
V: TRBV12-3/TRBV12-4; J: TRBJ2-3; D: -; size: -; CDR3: CASSWTADTQYF; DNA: TGTGCCAGCAGCTGGACGGCAGATACGCAGTATTTT